This T cell receptor (beta chain) was identified during a study of cytomegalovirus exposure and HLA in healthy donors (dated by TCRdb to 2016 to 2017). For context, the study as a whole: In an earlier analysis of some 550 of the donors, 276 Gb of sequence data and roughly 100 million unique TCR beta sequences from 180 million or so T cells were reported. An early release covering 550 to 700 HLA-typed donors comprised about 310 gigabases of sequencing data and approximately 80 million unique TCR sequences. Of the roughly 400 genotyped donors, approximately 83% fell in the genetic ancestry cluster associated with self-reported Caucasian donors. The study aimed to test whether cataloging public T cell receptors could reveal signatures of past pathogen exposure. The study used immunosequencing to profile the T cell repertoires of approximately 640 subjects and linked those repertoires to cytomegalovirus serostatus. Besides the first cohort of some 670 subjects, a separate validation cohort made up of around 120 different subjects was used. The study combined high-throughput TCR immunosequencing, statistical association of individual TCRs with disease status, and machine learning to predict cytomegalovirus infection status. To study patterns of TCR occurrence, a later analysis re-analyzed previously published TCR beta repertoires from more than 550 donors and added high-resolution HLA genotyping. The later analysis used no new phenotypic data to find candidate immune exposures, relying instead on TCR beta sequences and their occurrence across donors. An earlier analysis of 587 of the donors used high-throughput TCR beta sequencing to judge whether each TCR beta V gene segment behaved as functional or pseudogenic. Donor age, sex, ethnicity and CMV serostatus were compiled together with the repertoire data. In a later genetic analysis, genome-wide SNP genotypes for about three fifths of the 666 donors were used, and that subset was treated as a discovery cohort. All discovery cohort repertoires had been generated on a single sequencing platform. HLA typing included class I and class II loci at four-digit resolution. The number of donors typed differed by locus, with roughly 620-640 for A, B, C, DRB1 and DQB1, more than 500 for DQA1, under 610 for DPA1, and some 440 for DPB1. Five DR-DQ haplotypes were handled as single units for association and clustering, since linkage in the cohort was strong. Among roughly 400 genotyped donors of the cohort, an average of roughly 240,000 unique TCR beta nucleotide sequences were sequenced per donor, about a sixth of them non-productive.

Reading from cysteine to phenylalanine, the CDR3 counts 20 amino acids. Left in the record is the CDR3 DNA by itself, 60 bases read in frame from the first base. The germline V gene provides CDR1 MGHRA and CDR2 YSYEKL. Trimming removed 0 bases from V and 0 bases from J, leaving 22 bases between the germline ends. The cohort consisted of 670 or so healthy bone marrow donors. Cohort members were all nominally healthy when sampled, although unrecorded immune exposures were likely present. The donor was CMV seropositive and was included in the group of approximately 310 seropositive cohort members. A peripheral blood sample was collected from each donor, and TCR beta sequencing was performed on peripheral blood mononuclear cells. Genomic DNA extraction from the blood cell samples was performed with the Qiagen DNeasy Blood Extraction Kit. Study-wide conclusions, independent of this receptor: Sequencing depth was assumed to be roughly uniform across donors in the presence/absence analyses, though that assumption may not hold. Immune exposure information for the cohort was limited to CMV serostatus. A total of 150 or so TCR beta chains were listed by the study as associated with cytomegalovirus. In a later analysis, HLA-associated TCR beta chains were found to be more clonally expanded and to have lower generation probabilities than equally common non-associated chains. A cluster of highly shared sequence variants was judged likely to represent a technical artifact of the sequencing pipeline. When HLA alleles, especially DR and DQ, strongly co-occurred, attributing TCR associations to individual alleles was difficult. It was suggested by the authors that the approach could potentially be generalized to other disease states and immunological phenotypes. An earlier analysis of approximately 530 of the donors showed that most TCR beta V segments appeared in productive rearrangements either about 87% or about 30% of the time, which broadly matched IMGT annotations. Because the 87-base-pair reads could not distinguish some IMGT-functional V segments, including TRBV6-2 and TRBV6-3, those segments were excluded. According to a later analysis, TCR association rates differed among HLA loci, with DRB1 alleles showing the most associated TCRs and HLA-C alleles showing the fewest. Because counts were too low, some 17 rarely observed V segments, including chromosome 9 orphons, were left out of the earlier analysis of 500 to 750 of the donors. Correlated functional status among segregating V segments might be attributable to linkage disequilibrium, but an unknown experimental factor could not be ruled out. A later analysis associated about 16,000 TCR beta sequences with specific HLA alleles at a false discovery rate of 0.05. Several of the top co-occurrence clusters appeared to be linked to parvovirus B19, influenza, CMV and Epstein-Barr virus, according to a later analysis. In vitro tests confirmed that a few of the cytomegalovirus-associated TCR beta chains recognize cytomegalovirus antigens. The cohort was sequenced for TCR beta chains only, and without alpha or paired-chain data the features that could be detected were limited. Across donors, most TCR sequences were observed very rarely, whereas some public TCRs were present in many individuals. A later analysis found that most CMV-associated TCR beta chains appeared HLA-restricted, with HLA associations seemingly driven largely by CMV exposure. In a later genetic analysis, a missense DCLRE1C variant was associated with V-gene and J-gene trimming of TCR beta chains, and the association was replicated in an independent cohort. A further reported finding was that TCR beta sequences accurately predicted the HLA-A and HLA-B alleles for most subjects in the first cohort. HLA typing was unavailable for some donors at each locus, so association tests used only the typed subset. In a later genetic analysis, fewer N-insertions in productive TCRs were reported among donors in an Asian-associated ancestry cluster than the roughly 640-donor mean. Cytomegalovirus status was reported to be diagnosed by the classifier with high specificity and sensitivity in both the original and validation cohorts.

The library was prepared using the immunoSEQ multiplex PCR assay. For the multiplex PCR, a mixture combining 60 forward primers for TCR Vbeta segments and 13 reverse primers for TCR Jbeta segments was used. The CDR3 region of rearranged TCR beta genes was amplified from genomic DNA with a multiplex PCR assay. The Illumina HiSeq System was used to sequence the amplified TCR beta libraries as 87-base-pair reads. Per the source publication's procedure: Across the roughly 670 repertoires, a later analysis counted tens of millions of unique TCR beta chains, roughly 11 million of which were shared by at least two donors. A nearest-neighbor algorithm error-corrected the raw reads and collapsed the reads into unique sequences, merging closely related sequences to remove PCR and sequencing errors. To assign V, D and J gene segments, CDR3 sequences were aligned to IMGT reference sequences. For a sequence to be retained, at least a six-nucleotide match to both a V gene segment and a J gene segment was required. A rearrangement counted as productive if the CDR3 had no stop codons and remained in frame with V and J, and every other rearrangement counted as non-productive. CDR3 was defined according to IMGT convention as the region running from the second conserved V-encoded cysteine to the conserved J-encoded phenylalanine. In an earlier analysis of roughly 610 of the donors, sequences lacking an unambiguous match to a single V gene segment were excluded. An earlier analysis of a few hundred of the donors called V segments functional above 56.7% productive rearrangements and segregating when the between-donor standard deviation exceeded 5%. To diagnose cytomegalovirus status from the catalog of TCR beta chain sequences, a statistical classification framework was built. In a later analysis, V and J genes were assigned by comparing TCR nucleotide sequences against IMGT/GENE-DB human TR gene sequences. A later analysis assigned CDR3 sequences and most-parsimonious VDJ recombination scenarios with the TCRdist pipeline. In a later analysis, every TCR beta chain was defined by the combination of its CDR3 amino acid sequence and its V-gene family, and reads without a unique V-gene family were dropped. To address suspected cross-contamination and a sequencing artifact, a later analysis removed 450 to 700 highly shared, low-generation-probability nucleotide sequences. In a later analysis, a clonal expansion index was calculated for each public chain from normalized within-repertoire ranks of inferred template counts. In a later analysis, generation probabilities were computed using a VDJ recombination model fitted to out-of-frame rearrangements, and the results were checked against IGoR. A later analysis scored TCR-TCR, TCR-HLA and TCR-CMV co-occurrence with hypergeometric tests, applying a repertoire-size bias correction to TCR pairs. A later analysis estimated false discovery rates by permuting HLA or CMV assignments 20 times. In a later analysis, co-occurring TCRs were grouped with DBSCAN, and TCRdist sequence similarity was added when clustering was performed within HLA-allele-positive subsets. For co-occurrence clustering, repertoires with fewer than 30,000 or more than 120,000 public chains were excluded, along with a handful of repertoires with anomalous nucleotide sharing. Sourced from immuneACCESS, this table was stored by TCRdb with only in-frame sequences that have V and J called. A share of the clones is absent; for the studies checked, an unresolved V gene accounts for under half, and the remainder has no known explanation. V and J calls and clone size are as listed in that table; D and trimming were resolved from the DNA. Across this sample there are around 160,000 clones, with around 63% seen only once. 4.5% of the sample lies in the top ten.

This clone has more than one count but fewer than ten. Its antigen is unknown. Base qualities are not recorded, but no much larger clone differs from it by a single base. Within the sample, other DNA sequences also encode this same CDR3. The rearranged chain carries TRBV4-1 and TRBJ2-3; TRBD2 is a possible D gene, resting on 6 matching bases. This clonotype originated in a woman aged 18-29 years in good health and CMV-seropositive. Sequences were obtained from PBMCs. The sequenced DNA is TGCGCCAGCAGCCAAGATCTGGGGGTTTCCAGGACTATAAGCACAGATACGCAGTATTTT. This codes for CASSQDLGVSRTISTDTQYF.